This T cell receptor beta chain was sequenced for a study of T cells in Graves' hyperthyroidism and ophthalmopathy. Amplification of TCR beta CDR3 regions was performed using RNA transcripts as template. The primer set for the first-round RT-PCR of the TCR CDR3 was HTBI. TCRdb reprocessed the multiplex PCR reads with MiXCR, giving one entry per CDR3 protein. The repertoire includes 560,000 or so distinct CDR3 sequences, just under 20% of them detected once, and less than 55% sits in the top ten. V dropped 1 base and J dropped 0 bases, with 7 bases sitting between them. Germline loops: CDR1 LNHDA, CDR2 SQIVND (reference sequence). This CDR3 has 15 residues. In its sample, this clonotype was seen a few times.

The source of this sequence is a man in his forties or fifties with Graves' ophthalmopathy. The rearrangement links TRBV19 to TRBJ2-4; D is uncertain. Material for sequencing was blood. The CDR3 loop reads CASSIATLAKNIQYF. DNA for the CDR3: TGTGCCAGTAGTATAGCCACATTAGCCAAAAACATTCAGTACTTC.